The TCR beta chain under discussion was sequenced for a study of beta chain features in type 1 diabetes. Overall study results and limits: The study found that naive, central memory and Treg TCRB repertoires appeared more similar in patients than in healthy donors.

Using CD45RO/CCR7/CD25/CD127/CD95/CD27, CD4+ naive, central memory, regulatory and stem cell-like memory cells were sorted. With respect to this clone: Its antigen is not identified.

Expressed TCRB transcripts got sequenced, as all isolated RNA was reverse transcribed. Sequenced by immunoSEQ multiplex PCR; TCRdb stores in-frame clones only, minus some. The sample consists of 400,000 to 550,000 clones, approximately 10% of them appearing once. This receptor was obtained from a woman aged 18-29 years in good health. Sequencing was done on a sample of naive CD4+ T cells from blood.

For the CDR3, the DNA is TGCGCCAGCAGCTTGCGCAGTTTGAGCTCCTACAATGAGCAGTTCTTC. Protein: CASSLRSLSSYNEQFF. This chain links TRBV5-1 with TRBJ2-1; unclear D gene. Trimming stripped 1 base from V and 0 bases from J, with 11 bases between. Germline V CDR1 and CDR2: SGHRS, YFSETQ. CDR3 length: 16 residues. Full variable domain (remainder filled in from reference TRBV5-1 and TRBJ2-1): KAGVTQTPRYLIKTRGQQVTLSCSPISGHRSVSWYQQTPGQGLQFLFEYFSETQRNKGNFPGRFSGRQFSNSRSEMNVSTLELGDSALYLCASSLRSLSSYNEQFFGPGTRLTVL.